One TCR beta chain is described in this entry. No antigen is known for it. In TCRdb, the RT-PCR reads were re-called with MiXCR into one record per CDR3 protein. The table lists about 780,000 distinct CDR3 sequences, approximately 18% of them singletons. V lost 1 base to trimming and J lost 6 bases, with 10 bases between them. The CDR3 length is 14 residues. Germline-derived CDR1 and CDR2 are SGHTA and FQGNSA. The data originate from a study of response to subunit inactivated influenza vaccine. Study results and caveats: After each seasonal influenza vaccination, few new T cells are recruited, the authors suggested.

The chain links TRBV7-2 to TRBJ2-1; weak D call: TRBD2 (5 bases). The clonotype originates from a man between 45 and 60 years old who received an inactivated influenza vaccine. This material consisted of PBMCs from blood, taken roughly 5 days after vaccination. This chain's CDR3 is CASSLEASPNEQFF. Written as DNA, the CDR3 is TGTGCCAGCAGCTTAGAGGCTAGCCCCAATGAGCAGTTCTTC.